A single sample is the source of the 23 T cell receptor beta chains below, sequenced in a study of blood T cell repertoires in COVID-19. Produced via immunoSEQ multiplex PCR; TCRdb's table is partial and in-frame only. The sample has 50,000 to 80,000 clones; around four fifths are singletons. Sequenced input: peripheral blood. The receptors were gathered from a man in his sixties with COVID-19, enrolled during active disease.

The V gene is TRBV3-1 (or the pseudogene TRBV3-2), the J gene TRBJ2-1; 9 bases are shared with TRBD1. V lost 5 bases, J lost 6 bases, and 8 bases stayed unmatched. The CDR3 covers 15 residues. CDR1 is LGHDT and CDR2 is YNNKEL in the germline V gene (reference sequence). The CDR3 is CASSARDRVLNEQFF. The CDR3 DNA is TGTGCCAGCAGCGCCCGGGACAGGGTTCTCAATGAGCAGTTCTTC.

V usage is TRBV7-9 and J usage is TRBJ2-3; 9 nucleotides align to TRBD1. The V gene's germline CDR1 is SEHNR and CDR2 FQNEAQ (reference sequence). Trimming at V came to 4 bases and at J to 4 bases, leaving 9 bases not matched to a gene. The CDR3 is 16 amino acids. CDR3 sequence reads: CASSSYWGDRADTQYF. The CDR3 nucleotides are TGTGCCAGCAGCTCTTACTGGGGGGACAGGGCAGATACGCAGTATTTT.

This clone was seen once. The rearrangement joins TRBV19 to TRBJ1-2, with 8 bases identical to TRBD1. This CDR3 has 14 residues. Looked up from germline, CDR1 is LNHDA and CDR2 is SQIVND (reference sequence). Trimming cost V 7 bases and J 6 bases; bases outside gene matches: 10. CDR3 protein: CASNPGYRGDGYTF. DNA of the CDR3: TGTGCCAGTAACCCAGGGTACAGGGGGGATGGCTACACCTTC.

This clone was counted between two and nine times. V gene TRBV6-1 combines with J gene TRBJ2-7; no clear D gene. The CDR3 runs 12 residues. V was cut by 3 bases and J by 3 bases, with 6 bases left in between. Germline values: CDR1 MNHNS, CDR2 SASEGT. DNA for the CDR3: TGTGCCAGCAGTGATTCCTACTACGAGCAGTACTTC. It codes for CASSDSYYEQYF.

V usage is TRBV7-2 and J usage is TRBJ2-1; TRBD2 matches at 13 bases. Germline CDR1 reads SGHTA; CDR2 reads FQGNSA. This CDR3 has 19 amino acids. The V and J ends lost 1 base and 4 bases, in that order; junction bases with no gene match: 10. CDR3 in DNA: TGTGCCAGCAGCTTAGAGGGCGTATCGGGACTAGCGGGGTACAATGAGCAGTTCTTC. It is translated as CASSLEGVSGLAGYNEQFF.

The J gene is TRBJ1-1, the V gene TRBV2; D not certain. V was shortened by 3 bases and J by 1 base, with 6 bases between the two germline ends. Per germline, CDR1 SNHLY and CDR2 FYNNEI. The CDR3 is made up of 13 amino acids. DNA for the CDR3: TGTGCCAGCAGTGATGGGCAGAACACTGAAGCTTTCTTT. Protein sequence: CASSDGQNTEAFF.

This sequence joins TRBV12-3 or TRBV12-4 and TRBJ1-6; D gene ambiguous. The CDR3 consists of 13 residues. V lost 3 bases and J 10 bases, leaving 10 bases between the germline ends. CDR3 sequence reads: CASSFRPGSPLHF. The DNA of the CDR3 is TGTGCCAGCAGTTTCCGACCGGGATCACCCCTCCACTTT.

The CDR3 sequence is CATSEGARGYTF. CDR3 sequence (DNA): TGTGCCACCAGTGAAGGGGCGCGAGGCTACACCTTC. The rearrangement uses TRBV24-1 and TRBJ1-2; D is possibly TRBD1 (5 bases). Germline V gives CDR1 KGHDR, CDR2 SFDVKD. Trimming shortened V by 4 bases and J by 8 bases, and 10 bases separated the two germline ends. The CDR3 is 12 residues long.

This clone appeared once. The V and J genes are TRBV19 and TRBJ1-5; 11 bases match TRBD1. Germline-derived CDR1 and CDR2 are LNHDA and SQIVND (reference sequence). This CDR3 comprises 15 residues. With V trimmed by 3 bases and J by 7 bases, 5 bases remained unmatched. The CDR3 sequence: CASSIIGTGGQPQHF. The CDR3, as DNA: TGTGCCAGTAGTATCATCGGGACAGGGGGACAGCCCCAGCATTTT.

The CDR3 region is CASSLVVGSSYNEQFF. CDR3 bases: TGCGCCAGCAGCTTGGTAGTAGGGAGCTCCTACAATGAGCAGTTCTTC. The chain has TRBV5-1 and TRBJ2-1, with a tentative D call TRBD2 (5 bases). Germline CDR1 SGHRS, CDR2 YFSETQ. V was pared by 0 bases and J by 0 bases, with 10 bases between. This CDR3 is 16 amino acids long.

The rearrangement links TRBV5-6 to TRBJ2-1; 11 bases match TRBD1. In germline, CDR1 is SGHDT, CDR2 YYEEEE. The CDR3 runs 16 residues. V dropped 7 bases and J dropped 5; count of bases not matched to a gene: 11. The CDR3 loop is CASGQRDRGLNNEQFF. DNA for the CDR3: TGTGCCAGCGGCCAAAGGGACAGGGGGTTAAACAATGAGCAGTTCTTC. Filled out from reference TRBV5-6 and TRBJ2-1, the complete variable domain reads DAGVTQSPTHLIKTRGQQVTLRCSPKSGHDTVSWYQQALGQGPQFIFQYYEEEERQRGNFPDRFSGHQFPNYSSELNVNALLLGDSALYLCASGQRDRGLNNEQFFGPGTRLTVL.

This clone has just one count. This specimen includes other DNA sequences encoding the same CDR3. The CDR3 loop reads CASSHRGEKLFF. CDR3 in DNA: TGTGCCAGCAGCCACAGGGGTGAAAAACTGTTTTTT. The chain uses TRBV3-1 (or the pseudogene TRBV3-2) and TRBJ1-4; a weak D match, TRBD1 (6 bases). Germline assignment: CDR1 LGHDT and CDR2 YNNKEL (reference sequence). There are 12 residues in the CDR3. Trimming took 3 bases from V and 7 from J, leaving 6 bases between them.

The V call is TRBV2, the J call TRBJ1-1; 7 bases are a match to TRBD1. Per the germline V gene, CDR1 is SNHLY and CDR2 is FYNNEI. CDR3 length equals 14 residues. With 5 bases clipped from V and 0 bases from J, the junction kept 3 bases outside the gene matches. The CDR3 is CASSMGQMNTEAFF. The CDR3 DNA reads as TGTGCCAGCAGTATGGGACAGATGAACACTGAAGCTTTCTTT.

The chain couples TRBV11-2 to TRBJ2-1; weak D call: TRBD2 (6 bases). This CDR3 is 14 amino acids long. V lost 4 bases to trimming and J lost 8 bases, with 15 bases between them. Looked up from germline, CDR1 is SGHAT and CDR2 is FQNNGV. The CDR3 reads CASSSAGPLDEQFF. The CDR3 coding sequence is TGTGCCAGCAGCTCCGCGGGACCCTTGGATGAGCAGTTCTTC.

As for this clone: Distinct nucleotide sequences in the sample also encode this CDR3. The rearrangement uses TRBV5-1 and TRBJ2-1; a possible D gene is TRBD1 (5 bases). Between the trimmed V and J ends, which lost 0 bases and 5 bases, there was a span of 6 bases. In germline, CDR1 is SGHRS, CDR2 YFSETQ. This CDR3 contains 13 residues. The CDR3 DNA is TGCGCCAGCAGCTTGGGGGGCGACAATGAGCAGTTCTTC. This encodes CASSLGGDNEQFF.

This clone was seen a few times. J is TRBJ1-1 and V is TRBV7-3; weak D call: TRBD1 (6 bases). The CDR3 runs 13 residues. Germline V gene data show CDR1 as SGHTA and CDR2 as FQGTGA. V was pared by 3 bases and J by 7 bases, with 12 bases between. The CDR3 is CASSFRQGSEAFF. The CDR3, as DNA: TGTGCCAGCAGCTTCCGTCAGGGGAGTGAAGCTTTCTTT.

This clone was recorded a few times. The rearrangement uses TRBV29-1 and TRBJ2-1; maybe TRBD2 (6 bases). Trimming removed 2 bases from V and 7 bases from J, with 12 bases in between. The CDR3 covers 13 residues. CDR1 is SQVTM, CDR2 ANQGSEA, per germline. The CDR3 DNA follows: TGCAGCGTTGAAATGGCGGGGTTGAATGAGCAGTTCTTC. Translation gives CSVEMAGLNEQFF.

This clone was counted only a few times. This rearrangement joins TRBV2 to TRBJ2-1; 10 bases align to TRBD1. J gave up 15 bases and V 3 bases, and 11 bases lay outside the gene matches. This CDR3 has 14 amino acids. From germline, CDR1 is SNHLY and CDR2 FYNNEI. The CDR3 spells CASSEGRGTGVGFF. CDR3 DNA: TGTGCCAGCAGTGAGGGTAGGGGGACAGGGGTGGGGTTCTTC.

The rearrangement joins TRBV6-5 to TRBJ1-5; D is unclear. The CDR3 contains 14 residues. V gave up 6 bases and J gave up 5 bases, with 14 bases separating them. Germline V gives CDR1 MNHEY, CDR2 SVGAGI. In DNA form, the CDR3 reads TGTGCCAGCAGCCCCAGTAAACCCCATCAGCCCCAGCATTTT. This translates into CASSPSKPHQPQHF.

V and J are TRBV24-1 and TRBJ2-3; maybe TRBD1 (5 bases). Germline assignment: CDR1 KGHDR and CDR2 SFDVKD. This CDR3 region has 14 residues. Trimming cost V 2 bases and J 5 bases, with 10 bases left between them. The CDR3 region is CATSDSGPGDTQYF. The DNA of the CDR3 is TGTGCCACCAGTGATTCAGGGCCCGGAGATACGCAGTATTTT.

V and J are TRBV28 and TRBJ1-2; tentative D call: TRBD1 (6 bases). The CDR3 loop spans 12 amino acids. Germline-derived CDR1 and CDR2 are MDHEN and SYDVKM. V lost 7 bases and J 3 bases, leaving 9 bases between the germline ends. CDR3 region: CASKQGDYGYTF. The DNA of the CDR3 is TGTGCCAGCAAACAGGGAGACTATGGCTACACCTTC.

This chain connects TRBV9 to TRBJ2-7; TRBD1 aligns across 8 bases. CDR1 SGDLS and CDR2 YYNGEE come from the germline V gene. The CDR3 has 12 residues. Unmatched junction bases numbered 1, after V lost 3 bases and J lost 5 bases. The CDR3: CASSGDRHEQYF. The CDR3 DNA is TGTGCCAGCAGCGGGGACAGGCACGAGCAGTACTTC.

This chain connects TRBV20-1 to TRBJ2-1; D is unresolved. Per the germline V gene, CDR1 is DFQATT and CDR2 is SNEGSKA (reference sequence). The CDR3 runs 14 residues. Trimming cost V 3 bases and J 9 bases, with 18 bases left between them. CDR3 bases: TGCAGTGCTAGTCCAATGGGCCCCGCCGGTGAGCAGTTCTTC. This codes for CSASPMGPAGEQFF.